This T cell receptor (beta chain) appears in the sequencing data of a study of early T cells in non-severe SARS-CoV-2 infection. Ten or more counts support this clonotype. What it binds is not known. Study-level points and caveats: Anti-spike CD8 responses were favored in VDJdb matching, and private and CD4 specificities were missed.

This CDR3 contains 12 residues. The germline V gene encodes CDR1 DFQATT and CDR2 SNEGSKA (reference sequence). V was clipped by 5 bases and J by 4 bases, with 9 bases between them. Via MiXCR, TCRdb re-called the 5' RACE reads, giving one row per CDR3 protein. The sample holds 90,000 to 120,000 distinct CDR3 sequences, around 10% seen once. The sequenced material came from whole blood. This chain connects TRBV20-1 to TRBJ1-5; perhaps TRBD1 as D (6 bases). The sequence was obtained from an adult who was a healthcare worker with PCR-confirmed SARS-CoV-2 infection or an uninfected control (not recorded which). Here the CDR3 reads CSAGRGNQPQHF. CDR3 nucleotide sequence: TGCAGTGCTGGCAGGGGTAATCAGCCCCAGCATTTT.